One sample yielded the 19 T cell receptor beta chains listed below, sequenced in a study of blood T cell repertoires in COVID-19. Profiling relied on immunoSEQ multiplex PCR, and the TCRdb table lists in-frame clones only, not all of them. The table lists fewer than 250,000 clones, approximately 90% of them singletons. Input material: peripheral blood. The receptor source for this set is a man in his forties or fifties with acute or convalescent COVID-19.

CDR3 sequence (DNA): TGTGCCACCTGGCAGGGGACCACTGAAGCTTTCTTT. This translates into CATWQGTTEAFF. The rearrangement links TRBV10-3 to TRBJ1-1, with TRBD1 as a possible D gene (6 bases). From germline, CDR1 is ENHRY and CDR2 SYGVKD. The CDR3 is 12 residues long. The V end lost 10 bases, the J end lost 4 bases, and 13 bases lay between the germline ends.

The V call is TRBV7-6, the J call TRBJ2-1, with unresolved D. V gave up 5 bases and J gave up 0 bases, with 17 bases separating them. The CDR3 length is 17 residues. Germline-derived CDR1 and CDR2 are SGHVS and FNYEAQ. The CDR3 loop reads CASSAVLPEISYNEQFF. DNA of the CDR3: TGTGCCAGCAGCGCGGTCCTTCCCGAGATCTCCTACAATGAGCAGTTCTTC.

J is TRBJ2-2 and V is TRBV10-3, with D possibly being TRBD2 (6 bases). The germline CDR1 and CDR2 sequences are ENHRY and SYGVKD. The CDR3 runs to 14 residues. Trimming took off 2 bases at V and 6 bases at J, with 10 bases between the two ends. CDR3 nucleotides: TGTGCCATCAGTGAGAGTGGGGGGTCCGGGGAGCTGTTTTTT. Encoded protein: CAISESGGSGELFF.

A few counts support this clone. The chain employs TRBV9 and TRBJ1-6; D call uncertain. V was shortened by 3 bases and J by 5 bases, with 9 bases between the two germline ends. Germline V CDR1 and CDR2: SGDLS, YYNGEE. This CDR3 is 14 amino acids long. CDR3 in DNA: TGTGCCAGCAGCGGTCGAGAAGATAATTCACCCCTCCACTTT. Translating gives CASSGREDNSPLHF.

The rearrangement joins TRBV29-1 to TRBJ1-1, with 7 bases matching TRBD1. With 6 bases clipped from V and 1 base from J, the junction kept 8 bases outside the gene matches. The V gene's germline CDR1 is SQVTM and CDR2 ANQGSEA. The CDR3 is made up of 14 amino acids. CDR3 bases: TGCAGCGTGAAATATCGGACAGGGAACACTGAAGCTTTCTTT. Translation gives CSVKYRTGNTEAFF.

The CDR3 loop reads CASSLAFGGLETQYF. The CDR3 nucleotides read TGTGCCAGCAGCTTAGCTTTCGGGGGGCTCGAGACCCAGTACTTC. The V and J genes are TRBV7-8 and TRBJ2-5; D possibly corresponds to TRBD2 (7 bases). The V and J ends lost 0 bases and 5 bases respectively, with 13 bases between them. The CDR3 has 15 amino acids. Germline CDR1 and CDR2: SGHVS and FQNEAQ.

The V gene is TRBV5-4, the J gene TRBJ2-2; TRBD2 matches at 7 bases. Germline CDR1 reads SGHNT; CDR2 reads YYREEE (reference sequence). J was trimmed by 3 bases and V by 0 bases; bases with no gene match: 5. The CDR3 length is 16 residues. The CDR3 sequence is CASSLARGRDTGELFF. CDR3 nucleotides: TGTGCCAGCAGCTTGGCCCGGGGGAGGGACACCGGGGAGCTGTTTTTT.

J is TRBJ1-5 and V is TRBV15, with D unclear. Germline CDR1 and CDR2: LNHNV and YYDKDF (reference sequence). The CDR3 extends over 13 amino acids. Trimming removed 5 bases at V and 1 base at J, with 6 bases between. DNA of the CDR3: TGTGCCACCAGCCCCGGGAGCAATCAGCCCCAGCATTTT. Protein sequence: CATSPGSNQPQHF.

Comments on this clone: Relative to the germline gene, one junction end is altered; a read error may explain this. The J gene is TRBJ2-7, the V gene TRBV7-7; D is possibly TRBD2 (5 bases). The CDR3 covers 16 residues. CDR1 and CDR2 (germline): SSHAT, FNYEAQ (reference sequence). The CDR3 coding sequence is TGTGCTAGCAGCTTAGAGGCGGGCGTCCCTTTTTACGAGCAGTACTTC. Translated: CASSLEAGVPFYEQYF.

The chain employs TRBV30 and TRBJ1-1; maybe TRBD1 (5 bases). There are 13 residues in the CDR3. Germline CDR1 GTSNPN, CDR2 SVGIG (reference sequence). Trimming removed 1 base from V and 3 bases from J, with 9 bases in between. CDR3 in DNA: TGTGCCTGGAGTGCTGACAGATACACTGAAGCTTTCTTT. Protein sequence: CAWSADRYTEAFF.

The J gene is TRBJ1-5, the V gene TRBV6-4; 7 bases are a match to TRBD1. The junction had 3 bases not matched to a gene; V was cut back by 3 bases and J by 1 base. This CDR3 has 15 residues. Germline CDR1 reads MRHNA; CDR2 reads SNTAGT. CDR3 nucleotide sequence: TGTGCCAGCAGTGATCAGGGGGGAAGCAATCAGCCCCAGCATTTT. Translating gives CASSDQGGSNQPQHF.

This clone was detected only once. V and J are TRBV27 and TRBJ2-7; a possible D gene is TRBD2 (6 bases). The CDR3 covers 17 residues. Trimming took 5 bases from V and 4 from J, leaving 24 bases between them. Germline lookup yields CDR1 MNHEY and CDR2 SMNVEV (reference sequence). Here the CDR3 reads CASSVAPWGEPPYEQYF. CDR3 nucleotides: TGTGCCAGCAGTGTAGCCCCCTGGGGGGAACCCCCTTACGAGCAGTACTTC.

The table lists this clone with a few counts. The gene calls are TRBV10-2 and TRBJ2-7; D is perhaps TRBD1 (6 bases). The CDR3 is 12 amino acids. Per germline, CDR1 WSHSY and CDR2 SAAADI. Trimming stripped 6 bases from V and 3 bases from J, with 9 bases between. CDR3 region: CASSSTGYEQYF. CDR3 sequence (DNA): TGCGCCAGCAGCTCGACAGGCTACGAGCAGTACTTC.

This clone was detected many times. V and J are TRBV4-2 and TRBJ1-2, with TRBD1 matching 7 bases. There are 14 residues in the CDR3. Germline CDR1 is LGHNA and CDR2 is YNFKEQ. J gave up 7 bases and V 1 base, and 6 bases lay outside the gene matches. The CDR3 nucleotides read TGTGCCAGCAGCCAAGGGACAGGACTTCCTGGCTACACCTTC. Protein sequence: CASSQGTGLPGYTF.

The CDR3 protein is CASSHGTAPSGTQYF. CDR3 in DNA: TGTGCCAGCAGCCACGGGACAGCCCCATCAGGGACCCAGTACTTC. V usage is TRBV3-1 (or the pseudogene TRBV3-2) and J usage is TRBJ2-5, with 7 bases aligning to TRBD1. Germline-derived CDR1 and CDR2 are LGHDT and YNNKEL (reference sequence). This CDR3 has 15 amino acids. V lost 3 bases, J lost 7 bases, and 11 bases stayed unmatched.

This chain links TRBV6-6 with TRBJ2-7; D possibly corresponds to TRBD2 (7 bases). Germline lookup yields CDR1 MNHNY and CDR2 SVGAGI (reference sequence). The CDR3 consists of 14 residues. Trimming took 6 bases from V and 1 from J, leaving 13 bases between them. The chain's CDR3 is CASRLQGGSYEQYF. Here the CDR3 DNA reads TGTGCCAGCAGATTACAGGGAGGGTCCTACGAGCAGTACTTC.

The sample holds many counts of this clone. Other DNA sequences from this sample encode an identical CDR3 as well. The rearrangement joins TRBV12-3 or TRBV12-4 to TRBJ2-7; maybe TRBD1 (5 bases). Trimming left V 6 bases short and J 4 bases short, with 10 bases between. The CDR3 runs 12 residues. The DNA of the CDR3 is TGTGCCAGCAGAGCAGGGCCATACGAGCAGTACTTC. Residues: CASRAGPYEQYF.

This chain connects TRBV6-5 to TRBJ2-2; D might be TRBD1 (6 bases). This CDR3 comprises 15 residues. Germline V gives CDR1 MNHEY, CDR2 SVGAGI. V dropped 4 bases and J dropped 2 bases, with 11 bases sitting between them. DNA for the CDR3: TGTGCCAGCAGTTCCCGGGACACAAACACCGGGGAGCTGTTTTTT. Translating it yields CASSSRDTNTGELFF.

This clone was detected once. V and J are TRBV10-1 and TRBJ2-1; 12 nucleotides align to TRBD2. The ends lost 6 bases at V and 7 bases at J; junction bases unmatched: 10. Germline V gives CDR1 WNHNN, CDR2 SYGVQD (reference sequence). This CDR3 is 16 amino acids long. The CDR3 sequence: CASSSPSGGANNEQFF. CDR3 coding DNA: TGCGCCAGCAGCAGCCCTAGCGGGGGGGCGAATAATGAGCAGTTCTTC.